Listed below are T cell receptor beta chains from one sample, sequenced in a study of T cell responses to AZD1222 COVID-19 vaccine. Method: immunoSEQ multiplex PCR; TCRdb's copy keeps in-frame clones and lacks some. Of about 140,000 clones listed, just over 85% are singletons. The specimen comprised peripheral blood, sampled on day 0 of AZD1222 vaccination. The receptors stem from an adult in good health. Each CDR3 is given with its conserved first and last residue. Fields, in order: clone size, CDR3 length, D gene, V gene, J gene, CDR3 DNA, CDR3 protein. A D gene is named only where the DNA matches it firmly. A row's size may be missing; if present it is once, few, many or a size class.

>.|16|TRBD2|TRBV6-2/TRBV6-3|TRBJ2-7
TGTGCCAGCAGTCCCCGAACTAGCGGGAGATTACACGAGCAGTACTTC
CASSPRTSGRLHEQYF
>.|14|.|TRBV28|TRBJ2-1
TGTGCCAGCAGTTTAGAGCTAGCGCTTAATGAGCAGTTCTTC
CASSLELALNEQFF
>once|15|.|TRBV28|TRBJ1-5
TGTGCCAGCAAACTTACAGGTCATAGCAATCAGCCCCAGCATTTT
CASKLTGHSNQPQHF
>.|14|TRBD2|TRBV2|TRBJ2-7
TGTGCCAGCCTAACTAGCGGAGATCCTTCGGAGCAGTACTTC
CASLTSGDPSEQYF
>.|15|.|TRBV30|TRBJ1-5
TGTGCCTGGACCCTCGATGGCGGCCCCAGTCAGCCCCAGCATTTT
CAWTLDGGPSQPQHF
>.|15|TRBD2|TRBV5-1|TRBJ2-7
TGCGCCAGCAGGGGCGGACTAGCGGATTACTACGAGCAGTACTTC
CASRGGLADYYEQYF
>.|16|.|TRBV6-2/TRBV6-3|TRBJ1-2
TGTGCCAGCAGTTACTCGGTCTCGGGCGCGGGGGATGGCTACACCTTC
CASSYSVSGAGDGYTF
>.|13|.|TRBV5-1|TRBJ1-1
TGCGCCAGCAGTTTCGGACACACGAATGAAGCTTTCTTT
CASSFGHTNEAFF
>.|17|.|TRBV28|TRBJ1-3
TGTGCCAGCAGTCCTCCCGAAGAGGGGGATTATGGAAACACCATATATTTT
CASSPPEEGDYGNTIYF
>.|15|.|TRBV10-3|TRBJ1-2
TGTGCCATCAGTGAGTTGATGGCCGGGGTGCATGGCTACACCTTC
CAISELMAGVHGYTF
>.|15|TRBD1|TRBV3-1/TRBV3-2|TRBJ1-1
TGTGCCAGCAGCCCATGGGACAGGGGGAACACTGAAGCTTTCTTT
CASSPWDRGNTEAFF
>.|13|.|TRBV7-2|TRBJ1-1
TGTGCCAGCAGCTTCACAGGGAACACTGAAGCTTTCTTT
CASSFTGNTEAFF
>.|14|.|TRBV9|TRBJ1-4
TGTGCCAGCAGCCCATACAGCAAAAATGAAAAACTGTTTTTT
CASSPYSKNEKLFF
>.|14|.|TRBV6-1|TRBJ1-2
TGTGCCAGCAGTGAAGGTATTGGTAGCTATGGCTACACCTTC
CASSEGIGSYGYTF
>.|14|.|TRBV7-9|TRBJ1-4
TGTGCCAGCAGTTACGGAGCAACTAATGAAAAACTGTTTTTT
CASSYGATNEKLFF
>.|13|.|TRBV12-3/TRBV12-4|TRBJ1-5
TGTGCCAGCAGTTTATCGGGGAATCAGCCCCAGCATTTT
CASSLSGNQPQHF
>.|13|.|TRBV30|TRBJ1-5
TGTGCCTGGAGTTTGGAGAGCAATCAGCCCCAGCATTTT
CAWSLESNQPQHF
>.|15|.|TRBV28|TRBJ1-4
TGTGCCAGCGGGCTGTCGGTCGGAAGAGATGAAAAACTGTTTTTT
CASGLSVGRDEKLFF
>.|12|.|TRBV2|TRBJ2-7
TGTGCCAGCAGCGGACAGATCTACGAGCAGTACTTC
CASSGQIYEQYF
>.|15|.|TRBV2|TRBJ1-2
TGTGCCAGCAGTGAATCCCGGACAGCTTCGGGTGGCTACACCTTC
CASSESRTASGGYTF
>.|15|.|TRBV9|TRBJ2-1
TGTGCCAGCAGCGTAGATCCGGGAAGTCGCAATGAGCAGTTCTTC
CASSVDPGSRNEQFF
>.|15|.|TRBV6-1|TRBJ1-5
TGTGCCAGCAGTGACCCCAGGGCTAGCAATCAGCCCCAGCATTTT
CASSDPRASNQPQHF
>.|13|.|TRBV14|TRBJ1-2
TGTGCCAGCAGCCAAGCACAGTTCTATGGCTACACCTTC
CASSQAQFYGYTF
>.|12|.|TRBV29-1|TRBJ1-4
TGCAGCGTTGCACAGAGTAATGAAAAACTGTTTTTT
CSVAQSNEKLFF
>.|15|TRBD2|TRBV6-5|TRBJ2-5
TGTGCCAGCACCCCACTAGCGGGAATTCAAGAGACCCAGTACTTC
CASTPLAGIQETQYF
>.|14|TRBD1|TRBV18|TRBJ1-5
TGTGCCAGCTCACAGGGACAGGGCGAACAGCCCCAGCATTTT
CASSQGQGEQPQHF
>.|11|.|TRBV7-2|TRBJ2-7
TGTGCCAGCAGCTTATCTTACGAGCAGTACTTC
CASSLSYEQYF
>.|15|TRBD1|TRBV3-1/TRBV3-2|TRBJ1-5
TGTGCCAGCAGCCAAGACGGACAGGGTGGTCAGCCCCAGCATTTT
CASSQDGQGGQPQHF
>few|15|.|TRBV6-6|TRBJ2-7
TGTGCCAGCAGTTATGGGTCGGGCGCCCGCTTCGAGCAGTACTTC
CASSYGSGARFEQYF
>.|13|.|TRBV28|TRBJ1-2
TGTGCCAGCAGAACAGGTACGAACTATGGCTACACCTTC
CASRTGTNYGYTF
>.|14|.|TRBV7-5|TRBJ2-3
TGTGTCAGAAGCTTAAGAGGGGTCCCAGATACGCAGTATTTT
CVRSLRGVPDTQYF
>.|15|TRBD2|TRBV28|TRBJ2-1
TGTGCCAGCAGTTTAGGGGCGGGGGTATTTAGTGAGCAGTTCTTC
CASSLGAGVFSEQFF
>.|17|.|TRBV30|TRBJ2-2
TGTGCCTGGAGTGTACGATTCAGGGATCTGGGCACCGGGGAGCTGTTTTTT
CAWSVRFRDLGTGELFF
>.|15|.|TRBV11-2|TRBJ2-1
TGTGCCAGCAGCGGTAACCGGGACTTTTACAATGAGCAGTTCTTC
CASSGNRDFYNEQFF
>once|15|TRBD2|TRBV10-3|TRBJ2-3
TGTGCCATCAGTGACCCCGGGGGGGGCACAGATACGCAGTATTTT
CAISDPGGGTDTQYF
>.|15|.|TRBV4-1|TRBJ1-5
TGCGCCAGCAGCCAAGATCAGGGCAGCAATCAGCCCCAGCATTTT
CASSQDQGSNQPQHF
>once|14|.|TRBV27|TRBJ2-5
TGTGCCAGCAGTTTAACGGATACCCGGGAGACCCAGTACTTC
CASSLTDTRETQYF
>.|15|.|TRBV7-3|TRBJ1-3
TGTGCCAGCAGCCCCACAGGTTACTCTGGAAACACCATATATTTT
CASSPTGYSGNTIYF